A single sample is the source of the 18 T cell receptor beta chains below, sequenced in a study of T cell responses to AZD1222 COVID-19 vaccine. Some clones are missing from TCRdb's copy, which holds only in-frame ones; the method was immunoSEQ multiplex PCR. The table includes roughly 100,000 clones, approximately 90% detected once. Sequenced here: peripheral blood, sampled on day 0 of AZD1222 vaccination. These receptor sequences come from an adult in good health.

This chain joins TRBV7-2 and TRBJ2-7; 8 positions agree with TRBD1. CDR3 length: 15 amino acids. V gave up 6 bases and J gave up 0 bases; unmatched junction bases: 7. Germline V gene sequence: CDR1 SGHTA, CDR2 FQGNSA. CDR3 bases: TGTGCCAGCAGTTATTCCGGGACAGGCTCCTACGAGCAGTACTTC. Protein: CASSYSGTGSYEQYF.

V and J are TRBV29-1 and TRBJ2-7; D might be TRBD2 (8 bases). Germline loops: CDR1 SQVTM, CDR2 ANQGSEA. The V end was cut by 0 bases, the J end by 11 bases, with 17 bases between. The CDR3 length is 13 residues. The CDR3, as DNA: TGCAGCGTTGAAGAGTTAGCGGGACAGCAGGAGTACTTC. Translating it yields CSVEELAGQQEYF.

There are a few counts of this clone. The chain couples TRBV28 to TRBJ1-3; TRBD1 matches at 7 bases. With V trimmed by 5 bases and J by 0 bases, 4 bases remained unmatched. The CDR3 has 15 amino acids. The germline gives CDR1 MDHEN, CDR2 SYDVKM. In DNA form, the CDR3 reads TGTGCCAGCAGTCTAAACAGGGGCTCTGGAAACACCATATATTTT. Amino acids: CASSLNRGSGNTIYF. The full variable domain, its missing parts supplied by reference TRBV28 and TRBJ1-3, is DVKVTQSSRYLVKRTGEKVFLECVQDMDHENMFWYRQDPGLGLRLIYFSYDVKMKEKGDIPEGYSVSREKKERFSLILESASTNQTSMYLCASSLNRGSGNTIYFGEGSWLTVV.

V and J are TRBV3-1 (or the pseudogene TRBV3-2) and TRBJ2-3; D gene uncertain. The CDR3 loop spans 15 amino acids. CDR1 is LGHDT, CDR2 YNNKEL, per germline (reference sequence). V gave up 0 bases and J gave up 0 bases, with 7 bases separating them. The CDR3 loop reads CASSQDRPSTDTQYF. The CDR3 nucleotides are TGTGCCAGCAGCCAAGATCGCCCTAGCACAGATACGCAGTATTTT.

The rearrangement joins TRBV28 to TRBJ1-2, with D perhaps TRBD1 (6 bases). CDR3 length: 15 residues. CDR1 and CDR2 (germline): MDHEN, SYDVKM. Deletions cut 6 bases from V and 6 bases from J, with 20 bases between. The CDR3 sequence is CASRGFVGDNHGYTF. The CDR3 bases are TGTGCCAGCAGAGGATTCGTAGGGGACAATCATGGCTACACCTTC.

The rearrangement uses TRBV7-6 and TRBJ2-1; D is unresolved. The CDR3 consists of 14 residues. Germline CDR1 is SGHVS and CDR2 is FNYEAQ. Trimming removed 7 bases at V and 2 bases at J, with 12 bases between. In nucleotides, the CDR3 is TGTGCCAGCACTTTACAAGCCGCCTACAATGAGCAGTTCTTC. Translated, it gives CASTLQAAYNEQFF. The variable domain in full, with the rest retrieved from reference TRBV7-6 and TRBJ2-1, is GAGVSQSPRYKVTKRGQDVALRCDPISGHVSLYWYRQALGQGPEFLTYFNYEAQQDKSGLPNDRFSAERPEGSISTLTIQRTEQRDSAMYRCASTLQAAYNEQFFGPGTRLTVL.

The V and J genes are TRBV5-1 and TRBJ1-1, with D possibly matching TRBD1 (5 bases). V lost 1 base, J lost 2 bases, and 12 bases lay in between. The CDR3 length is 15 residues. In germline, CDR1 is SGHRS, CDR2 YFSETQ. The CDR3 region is CASSLQGSVNTEAFF. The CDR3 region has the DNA TGCGCCAGCAGCTTGCAGGGCAGCGTTAACACTGAAGCTTTCTTT.

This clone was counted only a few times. The CDR3 here is CASSLGRGLNQPQHF. CDR3 bases: TGTGCCAGCAGCTTAGGGAGAGGGCTTAATCAGCCCCAGCATTTT. The chain is built from TRBV7-2 and TRBJ1-5; D unresolved. Germline lookup yields CDR1 SGHTA and CDR2 FQGNSA. Trimming cost V 1 base and J 4 bases, with 11 bases left between them. The CDR3 runs 15 residues.

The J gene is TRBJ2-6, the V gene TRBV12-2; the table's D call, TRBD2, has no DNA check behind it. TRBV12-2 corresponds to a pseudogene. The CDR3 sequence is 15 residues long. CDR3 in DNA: TGTGCAAGTCGCTTCCTAGCCTCTGGGGCCAACGTCCTGACTTTC. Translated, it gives CASRFLASGANVLTF.

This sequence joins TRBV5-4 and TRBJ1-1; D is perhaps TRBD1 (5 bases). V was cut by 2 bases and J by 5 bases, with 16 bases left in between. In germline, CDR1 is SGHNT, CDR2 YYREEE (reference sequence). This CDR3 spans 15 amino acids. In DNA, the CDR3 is TGTGCCAGCAGCTTACCTCAGGGAGAGGGGACTGAAGCTTTCTTT. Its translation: CASSLPQGEGTEAFF.

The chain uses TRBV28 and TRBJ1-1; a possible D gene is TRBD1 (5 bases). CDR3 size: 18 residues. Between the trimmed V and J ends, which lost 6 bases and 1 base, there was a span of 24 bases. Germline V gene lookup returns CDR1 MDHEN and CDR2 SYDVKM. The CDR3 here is CASSPAAGKKLGNTEAFF. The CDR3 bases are TGTGCCAGCAGCCCCGCTGCAGGGAAAAAGCTCGGGAACACTGAAGCTTTCTTT.

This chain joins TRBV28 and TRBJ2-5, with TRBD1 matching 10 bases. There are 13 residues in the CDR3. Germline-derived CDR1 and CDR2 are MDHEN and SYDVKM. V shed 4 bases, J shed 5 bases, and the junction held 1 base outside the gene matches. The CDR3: CASSSGQGETQYF. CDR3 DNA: TGTGCCAGCAGTTCGGGACAGGGGGAGACCCAGTACTTC.

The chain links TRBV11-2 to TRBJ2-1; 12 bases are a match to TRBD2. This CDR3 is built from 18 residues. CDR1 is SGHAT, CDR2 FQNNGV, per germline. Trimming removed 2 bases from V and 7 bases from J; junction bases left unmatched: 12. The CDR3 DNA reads TGTGCCAGCAGCTTATCGGGTCTTGGACTAGCGGGATCGAATGAGCAGTTCTTC. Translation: CASSLSGLGLAGSNEQFF. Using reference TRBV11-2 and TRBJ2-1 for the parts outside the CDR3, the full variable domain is EAGVAQSPRYKIIEKRQSVAFWCNPISGHATLYWYQQILGQGPKLLIQFQNNGVVDDSQLPKDRFSAERLKGVDSTLKIQPAKLEDSAVYLCASSLSGLGLAGSNEQFFGPGTRLTVL.

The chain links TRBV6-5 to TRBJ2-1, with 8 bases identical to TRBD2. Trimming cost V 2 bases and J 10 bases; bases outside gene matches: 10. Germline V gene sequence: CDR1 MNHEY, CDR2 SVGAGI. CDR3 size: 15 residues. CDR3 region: CASSYAAGTRKEQFF. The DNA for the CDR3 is TGTGCCAGCAGTTACGCAGCCGGGACTAGAAAGGAGCAGTTCTTC.

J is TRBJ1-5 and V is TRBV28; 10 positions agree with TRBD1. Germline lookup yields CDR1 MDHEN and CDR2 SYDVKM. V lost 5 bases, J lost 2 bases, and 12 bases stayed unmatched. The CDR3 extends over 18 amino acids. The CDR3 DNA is TGTGCCAGCAGTCCACCGGGACAGGGGTTAGTGGGCAATCAGCCCCAGCATTTT. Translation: CASSPPGQGLVGNQPQHF.

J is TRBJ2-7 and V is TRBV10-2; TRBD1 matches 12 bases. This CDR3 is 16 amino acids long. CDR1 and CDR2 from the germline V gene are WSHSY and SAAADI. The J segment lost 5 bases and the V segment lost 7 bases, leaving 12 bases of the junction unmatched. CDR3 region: CASTTSGTGGQNEQYF. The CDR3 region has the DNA TGCGCCAGCACAACGTCCGGGACAGGGGGCCAAAACGAGCAGTACTTC.

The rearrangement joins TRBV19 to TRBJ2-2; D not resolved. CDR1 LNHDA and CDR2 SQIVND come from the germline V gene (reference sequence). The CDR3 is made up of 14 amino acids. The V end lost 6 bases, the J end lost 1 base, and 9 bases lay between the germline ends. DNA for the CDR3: TGTGCCAGTAGCGTTGCCCAGAACACCGGGGAGCTGTTTTTT. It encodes CASSVAQNTGELFF.

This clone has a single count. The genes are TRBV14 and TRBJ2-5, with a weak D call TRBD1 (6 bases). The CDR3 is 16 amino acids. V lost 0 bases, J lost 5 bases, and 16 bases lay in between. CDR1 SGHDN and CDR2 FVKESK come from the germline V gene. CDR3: CASSQDRWRQGETQYF. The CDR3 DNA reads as TGTGCCAGCAGCCAAGACAGGTGGAGGCAGGGGGAGACCCAGTACTTC.